This T cell receptor beta chain was recorded in a study of low-dose radiotherapy and immunotherapy resistance in tumors. Across the whole study: The schedule for Cohort 2 used 1 Gy per fraction every two weeks, which added up to 13 Gy over 26 weeks.

The CDR3 loop spans 13 amino acids. The V end was cut by 5 bases, the J end by 5 bases, with 10 bases between. The germline V gene has CDR1 MNHNS and CDR2 SASEGT. Gene-specific TRAV and TRBV primers were used for first-strand cDNA, covering alpha and beta chains. Amplification, which lasted 20 PCR cycles, used a constant-region primer and V-primer adapter to amplify TCRs. The isolated mRNA underwent amplification through in vitro transcription. Via MiXCR, TCRdb re-called the reads, giving one row per CDR3 protein. This sample carries about 15,000 distinct CDR3 sequences, under 60% of them seen once, and the ten largest clones take roughly 4%. Administered to the donors were nivolumab, ipilimumab, aspirin, low-dose cyclophosphamide and low-dose radiotherapy. This clonotype was seen just once.

This TCR derives from a human donor with advanced metastatic prostate, ovarian, gallbladder or colorectal cancer (not recorded which). This table probably holds off-target reads from a library built for another chain. The chain couples TRBV6-1 to TRBJ1-5; D unclear. The CDR3 sequence: CASSLEADQPQHF. CDR3 DNA: TGTGCCAGCAGTTTGGAGGCGGATCAGCCCCAGCATTTT.